These 4 T cell receptor beta chains originate from one sample sequenced in a study of cytomegalovirus exposure and HLA in healthy donors. The primer mix had 60 Vbeta and 13 Jbeta primers. Method: immunoSEQ multiplex PCR; TCRdb's copy keeps in-frame clones and lacks some. In the table there are fewer than 70,000 clones, roughly 84% of which are singletons. Sequenced sample: PBMCs. The origin of the receptors is a human donor in good health.

The chain joins TRBV29-1 to TRBJ2-1; TRBD2 agrees at 13 bases. The CDR3 is made up of 13 amino acids. The V and J ends lost 4 bases and 8 bases, in that order; junction bases with no gene match: 2. Germline V lookup: CDR1 SQVTM, CDR2 ANQGSEA. In nucleotides, the CDR3 is TGCAGCGTTGTTACTAGCGGGGGGGATGAGCAGTTCTTC. Translated: CSVVTSGGDEQFF.

The chain joins TRBV12-5 to TRBJ2-3, with TRBD2 as a possible D gene (6 bases). V gave up 0 bases and J gave up 4 bases, with 20 bases separating them. Germline loops: CDR1 LGHNT, CDR2 FRNRAP. There are 18 residues in the CDR3. CDR3 DNA sequence: TGTGCTAGTGGTTTGGTCCGGGACGGGGAGGTGTGGCCAGATACGCAGTATTTT. Protein sequence: CASGLVRDGEVWPDTQYF.

This chain links TRBV7-2 with TRBJ2-5, with TRBD2 matching over 8 bases. Trimming at V came to 6 bases and at J to 5 bases, leaving 5 bases not matched to a gene. In germline, CDR1 is SGHTA, CDR2 FQGNSA. The CDR3 has 13 residues. In DNA, the CDR3 is TGTGCCAGCAGAAGCGGGGGCTGGGAGACCCAGTACTTC. Its protein product is CASRSGGWETQYF.

This chain connects TRBV5-5 to TRBJ1-1, with 9 nucleotides matching TRBD1. Germline CDR1 and CDR2: SGHKS and YYEKEE (reference sequence). The CDR3 runs 15 residues. Unmatched junction bases numbered 10, after V lost 4 bases and J lost 6 bases. CDR3 in DNA: TGTGCCAGCAGCCTCCTCCCGGACAGGGGCGCTGAAGCTTTCTTT. Residues: CASSLLPDRGAEAFF.